This is a list of T cell receptor beta chains from one sample in a study of shared clonotypes between healthy human individuals. Using immunoSEQ multiplex PCR, the repertoire was profiled, and TCRdb retains in-frame clones only, with some absent. The sample has approximately 460,000 clones; around 77% are singletons. The sample was PBMCs. These receptors originate from a woman aged 40 to 49 in good health. Some clones in this sample may be carry-over from other donors' samples. The CDR3 runs from the conserved cysteine through the conserved F or W. The D gene is left open where the match is weak. Only part of the rows carry a size: once, few, many, or a class if the clone is expanded.

V gene	clone size	D gene	J gene	CDR3 protein	CDR3 DNA
TRBV29-1	few	-	TRBJ1-2	CSLSRDGYTF	TGCAGCTTGTCGAGGGATGGCTACACCTTC
TRBV29-1	many	TRBD2	TRBJ2-7	CSVEFSGRFEQYF	TGCAGCGTTGAATTTAGCGGGAGATTCGAGCAGTACTTC
TRBV28	-	-	TRBJ1-5	CASSFDNQPQHF	TGTGCCAGCAGCTTCGACAATCAGCCCCAGCATTTT
TRBV9	-	-	TRBJ2-1	CASSATDLNEQFF	TGTGCCAGCAGCGCCACGGACCTTAATGAGCAGTTCTTC
TRBV18	-	-	TRBJ1-1	CASSPDAGGTEAFF	TGTGCCAGCTCACCGGACGCCGGTGGGACTGAAGCTTTCTTT
TRBV19	-	-	TRBJ2-7	CASSIGRGEYEQYF	TGTGCCAGTAGTATCGGCAGGGGGGAGTACGAGCAGTACTTC
TRBV10-3	-	TRBD2	TRBJ2-1	CAISESWASGRGTYNEQFF	TGTGCCATCAGTGAGTCATGGGCGAGCGGGAGGGGGACCTACAATGAGCAGTTCTTC
TRBV19	-	-	TRBJ2-1	CASSRATSRSWDEQFF	TGTGCCAGTAGCCGAGCCACTAGCCGCTCCTGGGATGAGCAGTTCTTC
TRBV11-2	once	-	TRBJ1-6	CASSPQFGSSPLHF	TGTGCCAGCAGCCCCCAGTTTGGCAGTTCACCCCTCCACTTT
TRBV28	-	-	TRBJ2-5	CASRPRYGRQETQYF	TGTGCCAGCAGACCGAGGTACGGCAGGCAAGAGACCCAGTACTTC
TRBV28	-	-	TRBJ2-1	CASSKIQTAEQFF	TGTGCCAGCAGTAAAATCCAGACGGCTGAGCAGTTCTTC
TRBV29-1	-	-	TRBJ2-7	CSVERIDRPYEQYF	TGCAGCGTTGAGAGAATCGACAGACCCTACGAGCAGTACTTC
TRBV7-9	-	-	TRBJ2-7	CASSFGNRYEQYF	TGTGCCAGCAGCTTTGGTAATCGGTACGAGCAGTACTTC
TRBV5-1	-	TRBD2	TRBJ2-7	CASSWRGAVDEQYF	TGTGCCAGCAGCTGGCGGGGGGCCGTCGACGAGCAGTACTTC
TRBV19	-	TRBD1	TRBJ2-6	CASSRGTGGGSGANVLTF	TGTGCCAGTAGTAGGGGGACAGGAGGTGGGTCTGGGGCCAACGTCCTGACTTTC
TRBV9	-	TRBD2	TRBJ2-7	CASSVTASGSGEQYF	TGTGCCAGCAGCGTAACGGCTAGCGGGAGTGGCGAGCAGTACTTC
TRBV2	-	-	TRBJ2-1	CASSLGGLRNEQFF	TGTGCCAGCAGTCTTGGGGGGCTGAGGAATGAGCAGTTCTTC
TRBV19	few	TRBD1	TRBJ1-3	CASSPDRGDLGNTIYF	TGTGCCAGTAGTCCGGACAGGGGCGACCTTGGAAACACCATATATTTT
TRBV7-9	many	TRBD2	TRBJ2-1	CASSRAGTSGRGEQFF	TGTGCCAGCAGCAGAGCCGGGACTAGCGGGAGAGGTGAGCAGTTCTTC
TRBV4-1	-	TRBD2	TRBJ2-7	CASSKGLAGLSYEQYF	TGCGCCAGCAGCAAGGGACTAGCGGGGCTATCCTACGAGCAGTACTTC
TRBV7-9	-	TRBD1	TRBJ2-7	CASSFTGTGVAQYF	TGTGCCAGCAGCTTCACCGGGACAGGGGTTGCGCAGTACTTC
TRBV18	few	-	TRBJ2-2	CASSPREGLNTGELFF	TGTGCCAGCTCACCCAGAGAGGGGCTGAACACCGGGGAGCTGTTTTTT
TRBV4-3	many	TRBD2	TRBJ2-7	CASSQGVGSGSYEQYF	TGCGCCAGCAGCCAAGGGGTGGGAAGCGGGAGTTACGAGCAGTACTTC
TRBV10-3	-	TRBD2	TRBJ2-1	CAIKLAGEDREQFF	TGTGCCATCAAACTAGCGGGAGAGGATCGGGAGCAGTTCTTC
TRBV7-2	-	TRBD2	TRBJ2-7	CASSLDGEGLQYF	TGTGCCAGCAGCTTAGATGGGGAGGGACTGCAGTACTTC
TRBV2	many	TRBD2	TRBJ2-5	CASSGTSGRGETQYF	TGTGCCAGCAGCGGGACTAGCGGGAGAGGAGAGACCCAGTACTTC
TRBV19	-	-	TRBJ2-7	CASSVGTDGGEQYF	TGTGCCAGTAGTGTGGGGACGGACGGGGGCGAGCAGTACTTC
TRBV30	once	TRBD1	TRBJ2-2	CAWRGTGGTGELFF	TGTGCCTGGAGGGGGACAGGAGGCACCGGGGAGCTGTTTTTT
TRBV7-2	-	-	TRBJ1-2	CASSLSAYGYTF	TGTGCCAGCAGCTTGAGTGCCTATGGCTACACCTTC
TRBV15	-	-	TRBJ2-5	CATSTGVGQETQYF	TGTGCCACCAGCACAGGGGTTGGCCAAGAGACCCAGTACTTC
TRBV27	-	TRBD2	TRBJ2-3	CASSSGREDTQYF	TGTGCCAGCAGTAGCGGGAGGGAAGATACGCAGTATTTT
TRBV6-6	-	-	TRBJ2-7	CASSYGSGGEYEQYF	TGTGCCAGCAGTTACGGGAGCGGAGGGGAGTACGAGCAGTACTTC
TRBV5-6	-	-	TRBJ2-7	CASSFDGRLYEQYF	TGTGCCAGCAGCTTTGATGGCAGACTCTACGAGCAGTACTTC